This T cell receptor beta chain was sequenced during a study of shared clonotypes between healthy human individuals. Authors' processing steps: Filtering differed for immunoSEQ, which gave only junction sequences without quality scores. Assay: immunoSEQ multiplex PCR; the TCRdb copy retains only in-frame clones and omits some. V, J and clone size were drawn from that table, and D and trimming were deduced from the DNA. Of about 480,000 clones in the sample, 79% were seen once. Sequenced material: PBMCs. The origin of this receptor is a woman aged 40 to 50 in good health. Some clones in this sample may be carry-over from other donors' samples.

The CDR3 coding sequence is TGTGCCAGCAGTTCTATTTGGCCTAGCGGCTTCCCGGGAGGCACAGATACGCAGTATTTT. Its translation is CASSSIWPSGFPGGTDTQYF. The chain is built from TRBV27 and TRBJ2-3, with 7 positions matching TRBD2. The CDR3 has 20 residues. The V and J ends lost 4 bases and 1 base, in that order; junction bases with no gene match: 20. The germline gives CDR1 MNHEY, CDR2 SMNVEV (reference sequence).